This T cell receptor beta chain was captured in a study of control samples from healthy donors and cancer patients. The sample holds one count of this clone. This CDR3 has 15 amino acids. Trimming took off 4 bases at V and 7 bases at J, with 19 bases between the two ends. The germline CDR1 and CDR2 sequences are LGHDT and YNNKEL (reference sequence). Assay used: immunoSEQ multiplex PCR; TCRdb lists only in-frame clones, some missing. The table shows tens of thousands of clones, with about 89% occurring only once. Source material: PBMCs. The chain joins TRBV3-1 (or the pseudogene TRBV3-2) to TRBJ1-2; D gene unclear. This sequence originates from a woman aged 45-65 years with colorectal cancer. The CDR3 loop is CASSPSGSHFGGYTF. CDR3 nucleotides: TGTGCCAGCAGCCCCTCCGGGTCTCACTTTGGTGGCTACACCTTC.